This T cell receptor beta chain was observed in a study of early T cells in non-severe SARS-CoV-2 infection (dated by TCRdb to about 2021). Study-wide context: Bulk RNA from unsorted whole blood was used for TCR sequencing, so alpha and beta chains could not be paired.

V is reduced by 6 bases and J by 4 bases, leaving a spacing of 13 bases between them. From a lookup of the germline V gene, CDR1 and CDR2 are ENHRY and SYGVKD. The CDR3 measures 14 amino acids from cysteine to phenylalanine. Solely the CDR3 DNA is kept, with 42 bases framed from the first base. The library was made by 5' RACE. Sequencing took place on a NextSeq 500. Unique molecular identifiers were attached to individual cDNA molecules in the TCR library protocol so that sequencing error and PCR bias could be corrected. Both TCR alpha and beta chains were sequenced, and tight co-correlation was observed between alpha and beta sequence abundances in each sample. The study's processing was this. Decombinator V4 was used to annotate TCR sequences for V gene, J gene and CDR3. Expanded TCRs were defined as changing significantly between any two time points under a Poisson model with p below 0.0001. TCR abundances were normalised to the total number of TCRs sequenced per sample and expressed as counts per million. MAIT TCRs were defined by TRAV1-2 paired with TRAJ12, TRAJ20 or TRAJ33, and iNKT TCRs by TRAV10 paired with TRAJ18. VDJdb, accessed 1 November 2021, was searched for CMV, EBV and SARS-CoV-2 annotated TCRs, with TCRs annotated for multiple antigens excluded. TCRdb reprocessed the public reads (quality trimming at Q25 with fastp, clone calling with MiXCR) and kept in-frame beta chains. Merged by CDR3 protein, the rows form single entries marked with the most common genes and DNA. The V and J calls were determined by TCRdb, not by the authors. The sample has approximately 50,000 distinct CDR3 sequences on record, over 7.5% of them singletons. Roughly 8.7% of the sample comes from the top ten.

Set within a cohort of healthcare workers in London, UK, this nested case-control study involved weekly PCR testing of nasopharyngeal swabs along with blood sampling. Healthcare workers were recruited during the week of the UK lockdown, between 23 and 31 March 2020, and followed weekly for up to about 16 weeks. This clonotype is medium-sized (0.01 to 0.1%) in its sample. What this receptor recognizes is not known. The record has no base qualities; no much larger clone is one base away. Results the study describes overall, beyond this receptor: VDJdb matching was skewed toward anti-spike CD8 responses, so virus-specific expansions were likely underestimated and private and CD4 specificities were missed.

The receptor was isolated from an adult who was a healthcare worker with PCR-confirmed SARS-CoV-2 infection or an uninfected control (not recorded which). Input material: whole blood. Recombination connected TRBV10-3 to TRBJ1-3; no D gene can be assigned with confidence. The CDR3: CAISKGPPGNTIYF. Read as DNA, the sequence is TGTGCCATCAGCAAGGGCCCGCCCGGAAACACCATATATTTT.